These 16 T cell receptor beta chains were sequenced from one sample in a study of identifying expanded T cells in peripheral blood. Measured with immunoSEQ multiplex PCR; TCRdb has only the in-frame clones, and not every one. Altogether approximately 110,000 clones are present, less than 90% being singletons, with the ten largest covering about 8.6%. Sequencing was carried out using blood. These receptors came from a person aged 18 to 75 in good health.

The J gene is TRBJ2-7, the V gene TRBV5-6; 14 bases map to TRBD2. The CDR3 loop spans 16 amino acids. The germline V gene has CDR1 SGHDT and CDR2 YYEEEE. V shed 4 bases, J shed 3 bases, and the junction held 6 bases outside the gene matches. The DNA of the CDR3 is TGTGCCAGCAGCCCCATAGGACTAGCGGGAGGCTACGAGCAGTACTTC. This translates into CASSPIGLAGGYEQYF.

The CDR3 reads CAIRGLAGGGEQYF. The CDR3 nucleotides are TGTGCCATCAGGGGACTAGCGGGAGGTGGCGAGCAGTACTTC. The chain recombines TRBV10-3 with TRBJ2-7; 15 bases map to TRBD2. This CDR3 is 14 amino acids long. Looked up from germline, CDR1 is ENHRY and CDR2 is SYGVKD. Losses at the gene ends were 6 bases for V and 6 bases for J; bases not matched to a gene: 3.

This clone was detected once. This chain uses TRBV18 with TRBJ1-5; D remains unclear. Germline lookup yields CDR1 KGHSH and CDR2 LQKENI. The CDR3 is 14 amino acids. Trimming pared 2 bases from V and 2 bases from J, leaving 7 bases between. This chain's CDR3 is CASSPNRGNQPQHF. Here the CDR3 DNA reads TGTGCCAGCTCACCAAATAGAGGCAATCAGCCCCAGCATTTT. The variable domain in full, completed from reference TRBV18 and TRBJ1-5, reads NAGVMQNPRHLVRRRGQEARLRCSPMKGHSHVYWYRQLPEEGLKFMVYLQKENIIDESGMPKERFSAEFPKEGPSILRIQQVVRGDSAAYFCASSPNRGNQPQHFGDGTRLSIL.

The gene calls are TRBV4-1 and TRBJ2-2; TRBD2 is a possible D gene (5 bases). The CDR3 runs to 18 residues. The germline gives CDR1 MGHRA, CDR2 YSYEKL. Trimming stripped 4 bases from V and 5 bases from J, with 23 bases between. CDR3 sequence: CASSLRSVPRGKTGELFF. In nucleotides, the CDR3 is TGCGCCAGCAGCCTCCGAAGTGTCCCCCGGGGAAAGACCGGGGAGCTGTTTTTT.

The chain combines TRBV10-2 with TRBJ2-3, with D possibly matching TRBD2 (5 bases). The germline V gene encodes CDR1 WSHSY and CDR2 SAAADI. The CDR3 consists of 13 residues. The V end was cut by 8 bases, the J end by 4 bases, with 13 bases between. The CDR3 coding sequence is TGCGCCAGCGCTTCCATCGGGGCAGATACGCAGTATTTT. This codes for CASASIGADTQYF.

The chain carries TRBV4-2 and TRBJ2-7; the D gene could be TRBD1 or TRBD2 (6 bases each). This CDR3 contains 16 residues. The germline V gene encodes CDR1 LGHNA and CDR2 YNFKEQ. Trimming left V 1 base short and J 2 bases short, with 15 bases between. CDR3 loop: CASSQGKGGQTYEQYF. The CDR3 nucleotides read TGTGCCAGCAGCCAAGGGAAAGGGGGGCAAACCTACGAGCAGTACTTC.

The gene calls are TRBV29-1 and TRBJ1-2; perhaps TRBD1 as D (6 bases). The germline gives CDR1 SQVTM, CDR2 ANQGSEA. The germline V and J ends were trimmed by 3 bases and 8 bases, with 16 bases remaining between them. The CDR3 is 13 amino acids. The DNA for the CDR3 is TGCAGCGTTGATCGTCCAGGGGCGGACGGCTACACCTTC. It is translated as CSVDRPGADGYTF.

The gene calls are TRBV9 and TRBJ1-2; D is unclear. Trimming removed 4 bases at V and 4 bases at J, with 23 bases between. CDR3 length: 17 amino acids. From germline, CDR1 is SGDLS and CDR2 YYNGEE. In DNA form, the CDR3 reads TGTGCCAGCAGCCCAGCTCATAGCTTTCCCCTGGTCTATGGCTACACCTTC. This encodes CASSPAHSFPLVYGYTF. The full variable domain, with the rest looked up from reference TRBV9 and TRBJ1-2, is DSGVTQTPKHLITATGQRVTLRCSPRSGDLSVYWYQQSLDQGLQFLIQYYNGEERAKGNILERFSAQQFPDLHSELNLSSLELGDSALYFCASSPAHSFPLVYGYTFGSGTRLTVV.

The CDR3 here is CASSLAGYGAETQYF. As DNA, the CDR3 is TGTGCCAGCAGCTTGGCCGGGTATGGTGCAGAGACCCAGTACTTC. The chain joins TRBV5-4 to TRBJ2-5, with unresolved D. This CDR3 contains 15 residues. Germline V gene lookup returns CDR1 SGHNT and CDR2 YYREEE (reference sequence). V dropped 0 bases and J dropped 4 bases, with 13 bases sitting between them.

The chain couples TRBV15 to TRBJ1-1; 7 nucleotides align to TRBD1. CDR1 LNHNV and CDR2 YYDKDF come from the germline V gene (reference sequence). This CDR3 is 13 amino acids long. V was pared by 5 bases and J by 4 bases, with 4 bases of the junction left unmatched. This chain's CDR3 is CATSGGGTTEAFF. The CDR3 DNA reads TGTGCCACCAGCGGAGGGGGCACCACTGAAGCTTTCTTT.

The chain couples TRBV30 to TRBJ2-7; no clear D. The CDR3 is made up of 11 amino acids. Trimming cost V 1 base and J 0 bases, with 1 base left between them. Germline V gene lookup returns CDR1 GTSNPN and CDR2 SVGIG (reference sequence). The CDR3 loop reads CAWSGSYEQYF. The CDR3 DNA reads as TGTGCCTGGAGTGGCTCCTACGAGCAGTACTTC.

The rearrangement links TRBV4-3 to TRBJ1-2; possibly TRBD1 for D (5 bases). CDR3 length: 16 residues. V lost 0 bases and J lost 4, with 15 bases in between. Per germline, CDR1 LGHNA and CDR2 YSLEER. CDR3 DNA sequence: TGCGCCAGCAGCCAAGATATTCGGCAGGGAACCTATGGCTACACCTTC. Translated: CASSQDIRQGTYGYTF.

This clone was detected only a few times. V usage is TRBV14 and J usage is TRBJ1-2, with TRBD1 identical over 12 bases. The V segment lost 2 bases and the J segment 0 bases; nucleotides outside the gene matches: 7. This CDR3 comprises 18 residues. Germline values: CDR1 SGHDN, CDR2 FVKESK. CDR3 nucleotides: TGTGCCAGCAGCCAAACCCCGGGACAGGGGGCCCCTAACTATGGCTACACCTTC. Translation gives CASSQTPGQGAPNYGYTF.

This chain uses TRBV14 with TRBJ2-6; 12 bases line up with TRBD2. Germline V gene sequence: CDR1 SGHDN, CDR2 FVKESK. The CDR3 contains 16 residues. V lost 4 bases to trimming and J lost 3 bases; unmatched junction nucleotides: 1. The CDR3 DNA follows: TGTGCCAGCAGCCCGACTAGCGGGAGTGGGGCCAACGTCCTGACTTTC. Its translation is CASSPTSGSGANVLTF.

The genes are TRBV7-2 and TRBJ2-7, with D possibly being TRBD1 (6 bases). The CDR3 has 14 residues. V lost 1 base and J 3 bases, leaving 10 bases between the germline ends. Germline CDR1 is SGHTA and CDR2 is FQGNSA. The CDR3 region has the DNA TGTGCCAGCAGCTTAGGGTCCAGGGGCTACGAGCAGTACTTC. Translating it yields CASSLGSRGYEQYF.

In its sample, this clone was seen a few times. The chain links TRBV18 to TRBJ1-5; 11 bases are shared with TRBD1. The CDR3 is 16 amino acids. In germline, CDR1 is KGHSH, CDR2 LQKENI. Trimming cost V 5 bases and J 3 bases; bases outside gene matches: 6. Here the CDR3 reads CASSGQGAHPNQPQHF. For the CDR3, the DNA is TGTGCCAGCTCAGGACAGGGGGCGCATCCCAATCAGCCCCAGCATTTT.